These 12 T cell receptor beta chains were sequenced from one sample in a study of T-cell reconstitution after alpha-beta-depleted transplantation in children. Preparation of the TCRbeta library used unique molecular identifiers. TCRdb independently ran MiXCR on the PCR reads; one entry per CDR3 protein. The data contain approximately 490,000 distinct CDR3 sequences, roughly 10% of them singletons. The sequencing used PBMCs, collected before TCRalphabeta/CD19-depleted stem cell transplant. These receptors all come from a child younger than 10 with inherited bone marrow failure, due to receive a stem cell transplant.

Regarding this clonotype: Just one base apart from a much larger clone, this may be a read error. The chain carries TRBV15 and TRBJ2-1, with D unresolved. The CDR3 contains 16 residues. Germline CDR1 reads LNHNV; CDR2 reads YYDKDF (reference sequence). CDR3 amino acids: CATGRSPSIPSNEQFF. In DNA form, the CDR3 reads TGTGCCACCGGCAGATCCCCCAGTATACCGAGCAATGAGCAGTTCTTC.

Ten or more counts support this clonotype. J is TRBJ2-1 and V is TRBV24-1; the D is unclear. Germline V gene lookup returns CDR1 KGHDR and CDR2 SFDVKD. The V and J ends lost 9 bases and 0 bases respectively, with 8 bases between them. The CDR3 length is 13 residues. The CDR3 DNA reads TGTGCCACCCGGGCCAGCTCCTACAATGAGCAGTTCTTC. Its translation: CATRASSYNEQFF.

This clonotype was picked up many times. The rearrangement links TRBV7-2 to TRBJ1-1, with D perhaps matching TRBD1 (6 bases). CDR3 length: 15 amino acids. Trimming removed 1 base from V and 0 bases from J, with 9 bases in between. The germline gives CDR1 SGHTA, CDR2 FQGNSA. In nucleotides, the CDR3 is TGTGCCAGCAGCTTAGTTGGACAGATGAACACTGAAGCTTTCTTT. Amino acids: CASSLVGQMNTEAFF.

This clonotype was detected ten times or more. The rearrangement joins TRBV6-1 to TRBJ2-1, with 11 bases lining up with TRBD2. This CDR3 has 16 amino acids. The germline gives CDR1 MNHNS, CDR2 SASEGT. With 5 bases clipped from V and 3 bases from J, the junction kept 6 bases outside the gene matches. The CDR3 DNA reads TGTGCCAGCAGTCTCCGACTAGCGGGACTCTACAATGAGCAGTTCTTC. This gives the protein CASSLRLAGLYNEQFF.

This clonotype has at least ten counts. The V and J genes are TRBV5-1 and TRBJ2-7, with 11 bases identical to TRBD2. Per germline, CDR1 SGHRS and CDR2 YFSETQ. The CDR3 sequence is 15 residues long. V shed 4 bases and J 6 bases; nucleotides not matched to a gene: 9. The CDR3 region has the DNA TGCGCCAGCAGCCAGGTAGCGGGAGGGCCGACCGAGCAGTACTTC. Its protein is CASSQVAGGPTEQYF.

This clonotype appeared many times. The chain recombines TRBV30 with TRBJ1-2; perhaps TRBD1 as D (5 bases). Looked up from germline, CDR1 is GTSNPN and CDR2 is SVGIG (reference sequence). Trimming removed 7 bases at V and 7 bases at J, with 10 bases between. The CDR3 loop spans 10 amino acids. CDR3 loop: CASRGAGYTF. For the CDR3, the DNA is TGTGCCTCCCGGGGCGCTGGCTACACCTTC.

This clonotype was found a few times. The J gene is TRBJ1-1, the V gene TRBV3-1, with D possibly matching TRBD1 (6 bases). The germline gives CDR1 LGHDT, CDR2 YNNKEL (reference sequence). The V and J ends lost 0 bases and 10 bases respectively, with 18 bases between them. This CDR3 comprises 15 residues. The CDR3 protein is CASSQDSSGGPGAFF. DNA of the CDR3: TGTGCCAGCAGCCAAGATTCATCTGGGGGCCCTGGAGCTTTCTTT.

This sequence joins TRBV20-1 and TRBJ2-3; 10 bases match TRBD2. After removal of 5 bases from V and 7 bases from J, the junction contained 6 bases not matched to a gene. Germline CDR1 and CDR2: DFQATT and SNEGSKA (reference sequence). The CDR3 covers 13 residues. CDR3: CSASGTSAYTQYF. The CDR3 DNA sequence: TGCAGTGCTTCCGGGACTAGCGCATATACGCAGTATTTT.

This clonotype was recorded at least ten times. The CDR3 region has the DNA TGTGCCAGCAGCCCTTTGGGGGGTCCGAACACTGAAGCTTTCTTT. Its translation: CASSPLGGPNTEAFF. V and J are TRBV6-5 and TRBJ1-1; D is perhaps TRBD1 (5 bases). CDR1 is MNHEY, CDR2 SVGAGI, per germline. The CDR3 runs to 15 residues. V lost 6 bases to trimming and J lost 1 base, with 15 bases between them.

There are many counts of this clonotype. The chain carries TRBV10-3 and TRBJ2-1, with a weak D call TRBD2 (5 bases). The CDR3 loop spans 16 amino acids. Trimming cost V 6 bases and J 2 bases, with 17 bases left between them. Germline-derived CDR1 and CDR2 are ENHRY and SYGVKD. The CDR3 spells CAIRETREGPYNEQFF. CDR3 bases: TGTGCCATCAGGGAAACTAGAGAGGGCCCCTACAATGAGCAGTTCTTC.

The table lists this clonotype with a few counts. The CDR3 loop reads CASSRGVPTEAFF. The CDR3 region has the DNA TGTGCCAGTAGTCGGGGGGTACCCACTGAAGCTTTCTTT. This chain joins TRBV19 and TRBJ1-1; tentatively, D is TRBD1 (5 bases). Germline values: CDR1 LNHDA, CDR2 SQIVND (reference sequence). The ends were cut back, 5 bases at V and 4 bases at J, with 11 bases in the middle. The length of the CDR3 is 13 residues.

The J gene is TRBJ2-6, the V gene TRBV4-3, with D tentatively TRBD1 (5 bases). This CDR3 has 17 amino acids. Per the germline V gene, CDR1 is LGHNA and CDR2 is YSLEER. V lost 4 bases to trimming and J lost 4 bases, with 17 bases between them. CDR3 coding DNA: TGCGCCAGCAGCCCGTATGAATGGGGCGAGGGGGCCAACGTCCTGACTTTC. Amino acid sequence: CASSPYEWGEGANVLTF.